This is a list of T cell receptor beta chains from one sample in a study of molecular identifiers for immune sequencing clone quantification. TCRdb independently ran MiXCR on the PCR reads; one entry per CDR3 protein. The sample gives about 65,000 distinct CDR3 sequences, roughly 18% of which show up once; about 1.6% is in the top ten. The sequenced material came from naive CD8+ T cells from blood, with Jurkat cell RNA spiked in. These receptors all come from a human donor in good health. Some libraries in this study had Jurkat cell RNA spiked in. CDR3s include the opening cysteine and the closing phenylalanine or tryptophan.

TRBV19	TRBJ2-5	CASSSSVEETQYF
TRBV7-6	TRBJ1-5	CASSLRVGGFDQPQHF
TRBV13	TRBJ2-5	CASSSAEGGSGRPHETQYF
TRBV7-9	TRBJ2-3	CASRSLGEVADTQYF
TRBV7-8	TRBJ2-1	CASSLYWGESEQFF
TRBV3-1	TRBJ2-1	CASSQGWTSYNEQFF
TRBV27	TRBJ2-7	CASIPSWGESSSYEQYF
TRBV19	TRBJ2-6	CASSIVGQGIGPTGANVLAF
TRBV29-1	TRBJ2-1	CSVAGGPNNEQFF
TRBV20-1	TRBJ1-6	CSAREMGNSPLHF
TRBV12-3/TRBV12-4	TRBJ2-7	CASSPGGTYEQYF
TRBV12-5	TRBJ1-1	CASGLTANTEAFF
TRBV2	TRBJ2-7	CASSERLPGQLAYEQYF
TRBV20-1	TRBJ2-1	CSAPKLVTGDEQFF
TRBV16	TRBJ2-7	CASSRQDLSSYEQYF
TRBV7-2	TRBJ2-1	CASSPGLGAQNLQFF
TRBV12-5	TRBJ1-5	CASGLSGARNQPQHF
TRBV25-1	TRBJ2-7	CASSERQNEQYF
TRBV27	TRBJ1-1	CASSSGVFTEAFF
TRBV7-2	TRBJ2-7	CASSLYPASYEQYF
TRBV30	TRBJ1-2	CAWKGSVGPSGYTF
TRBV15	TRBJ2-1	CATSRGLIEGYNEQFF
TRBV5-6	TRBJ2-7	CAGSLEYESNPYEQYF
TRBV4-1	TRBJ2-1	CASSQTTGFSYNEQFF
TRBV7-6	TRBJ1-1	CASSLIKLGVPNTEAFF
TRBV24-1	TRBJ2-1	CAARGAGDNEQFF
TRBV19	TRBJ2-1	CASSISGVEQFF
TRBV2	TRBJ2-1	CASSEGTQQNEQFF